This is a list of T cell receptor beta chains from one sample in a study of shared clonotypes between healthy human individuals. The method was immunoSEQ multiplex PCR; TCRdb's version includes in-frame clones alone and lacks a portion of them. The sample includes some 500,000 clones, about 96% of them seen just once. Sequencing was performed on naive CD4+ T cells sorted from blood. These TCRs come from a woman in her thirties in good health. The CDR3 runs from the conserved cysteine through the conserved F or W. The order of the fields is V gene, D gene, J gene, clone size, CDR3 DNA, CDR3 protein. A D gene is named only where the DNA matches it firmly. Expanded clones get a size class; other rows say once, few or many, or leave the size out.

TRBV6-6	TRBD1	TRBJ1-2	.	TGTGCCAGCAGCAGGACAGGGCCGCAGGAGGGGTATGGCTACACCTTC	CASSRTGPQEGYGYTF
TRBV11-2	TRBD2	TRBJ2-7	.	TGTGCCAGCAGCTTCCGACCGACTAGCGGGATTGCCTACGAGCAGTACTTC	CASSFRPTSGIAYEQYF
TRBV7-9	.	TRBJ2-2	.	TGTGCCAGCAGCTTAGTGCTGGGGGCCCCCGGGGAGCTGTTTTTT	CASSLVLGAPGELFF
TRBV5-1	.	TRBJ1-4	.	TGCGCCAGCAGCCAAACCTTCGGGCGGGTTGAAAAACTGTTTTTT	CASSQTFGRVEKLFF
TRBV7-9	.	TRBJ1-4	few	TGTGCCAGCAGCCCGGGGCAGGGTGGTGAAAAACTGTTTTTT	CASSPGQGGEKLFF
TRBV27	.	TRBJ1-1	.	TGTGCCAGCCCCCGGGACACGAGGAAGAACACTGAAGCTTTCTTT	CASPRDTRKNTEAFF
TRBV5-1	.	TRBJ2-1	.	TGCGCCAGCAGGGCGGGCCTCTACAATGAGCAGTTCTTC	CASRAGLYNEQFF
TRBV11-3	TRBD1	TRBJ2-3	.	TGTGCCAGCAGCCCGAAGACAGGGTCGGTCACAGATACGCAGTATTTT	CASSPKTGSVTDTQYF
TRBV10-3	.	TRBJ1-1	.	TGTGCCATCAGTGATCGTGTAGGGGGGAACACTGAAGCTTTCTTT	CAISDRVGGNTEAFF
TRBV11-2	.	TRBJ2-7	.	TGTGCCAGCAGCACAACAGTTTACGAGCAGTACTTC	CASSTTVYEQYF
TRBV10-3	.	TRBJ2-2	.	TGTGCCATCAGAGGCGGGAAGGACACCGGGGAGCTGTTTTTT	CAIRGGKDTGELFF
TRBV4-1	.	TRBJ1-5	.	TGCGCCAGCAGCCAACCGACAGGTCGGGGTCCGTTGGGCAATCAGCCCCAGCATTTT	CASSQPTGRGPLGNQPQHF
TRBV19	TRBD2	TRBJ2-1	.	TGTGCCAGTAGTATAGTGAGTAGCGGGCGACACCGAGAGCAGTTCTTC	CASSIVSSGRHREQFF
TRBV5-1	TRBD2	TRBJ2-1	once	TGCGCCAGCAGCCGGACTAGCGGGGGGAGCTCCTACAATGAGCAGTTCTTC	CASSRTSGGSSYNEQFF
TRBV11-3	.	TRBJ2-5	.	TGTGCCAGCAGCTCCTCTTGGGCGCCCCAAGAGACCCAGTACTTC	CASSSSWAPQETQYF
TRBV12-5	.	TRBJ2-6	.	TGTGCTAGTGGTTTCCCGCCGCTCTCTGGGGCCAACGTCCTGACTTTC	CASGFPPLSGANVLTF
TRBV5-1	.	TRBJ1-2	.	TGCGCCAGCAGCGTGAACAGGGACCCCAGTGGCTACACCTTC	CASSVNRDPSGYTF
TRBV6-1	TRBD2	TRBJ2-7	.	TGTGCCAGCAGTGAAAGGCTAGCGGGCTCTTCCTACGAGCAGTACTTC	CASSERLAGSSYEQYF
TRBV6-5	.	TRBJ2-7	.	TGTGCCAGCAGTTACTCGATCAACCCCGAGGCCTACGAGCAGTACTTC	CASSYSINPEAYEQYF
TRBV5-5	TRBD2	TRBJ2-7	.	TGTGCCAGCAGCTTGACTAGCGGGGCTCGAGAGCAGTACTTC	CASSLTSGAREQYF
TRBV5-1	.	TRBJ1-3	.	TGCGCCAGCAGCTTGGCCGGAGGAATCTCTGGAAACACCATATATTTT	CASSLAGGISGNTIYF
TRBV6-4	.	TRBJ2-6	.	TGTGCCAGCACCTTGAACTCTGGGGCCAACGTCCTGACTTTC	CASTLNSGANVLTF
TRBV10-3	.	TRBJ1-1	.	TGTGCCACCGCCGGGACGGTGAACACTGAAGCTTTCTTT	CATAGTVNTEAFF
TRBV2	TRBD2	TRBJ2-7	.	TGTGCCAGCGCGGACGACGGGGGGAAGCAGTACTTC	CASADDGGKQYF
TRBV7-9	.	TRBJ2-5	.	TGTGCCAGCACCCGGACCCCGAGTGAGCAGTACTTC	CASTRTPSEQYF
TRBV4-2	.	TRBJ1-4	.	TGTGCCAGCAGCCAAGGATTCTCAGCCGCAACTAATGAAAAACTGTTTTTT	CASSQGFSAATNEKLFF
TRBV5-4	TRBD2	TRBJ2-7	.	TGTGCCAGCAGCTCCGGGACTAGCGGGAGCTACGAGCAGTACTTC	CASSSGTSGSYEQYF
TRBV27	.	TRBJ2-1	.	TGTGCCAGCAGTAGTGGCAGCGGCAGCTACAATGAGCAGTTCTTC	CASSSGSGSYNEQFF
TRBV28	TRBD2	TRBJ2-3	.	TGTGCCAGCAATGAGGCTAGCGGGAACACAGATACGCAGTATTTT	CASNEASGNTDTQYF
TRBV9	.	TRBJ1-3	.	TGTGCCAGCAGCGTTCACTTCTCTGGAAACACCATATATTTT	CASSVHFSGNTIYF
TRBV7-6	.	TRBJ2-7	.	TGTGCCAGCAGTGCCGTGTTTGGGAGTGGCGACGAGCAGTACTTC	CASSAVFGSGDEQYF
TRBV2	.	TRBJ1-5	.	TGTGCCAGCACCGGGGGCAGCGGGGATCAGCCCCAGCATTTT	CASTGGSGDQPQHF
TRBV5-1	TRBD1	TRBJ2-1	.	TGCGCCAGCAGCTTGGCCTTGGGACAGGGGGCGGGAAGGACCAGCAATGAGCAGTTCTTC	CASSLALGQGAGRTSNEQFF
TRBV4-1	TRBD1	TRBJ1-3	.	TGCGCCAGCAGCCACCGAAGCGACAGGGGATTCTCTGGAAACACCATATATTTT	CASSHRSDRGFSGNTIYF
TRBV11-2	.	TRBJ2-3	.	TGTGCCAGCAGCTTAGTGGGTTCTGGTTTCGCAGATACGCAGTATTTT	CASSLVGSGFADTQYF
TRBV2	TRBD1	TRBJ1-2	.	TGTGCCAGCAGCGCACAGACAGGGGGTAACTATGGCTACATCTTC	CASSAQTGGNYGYIF
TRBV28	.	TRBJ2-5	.	TGTGCCAGCAGTTTTTCGATGCAAGAGACCCAGTACTTC	CASSFSMQETQYF
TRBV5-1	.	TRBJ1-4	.	TGCGCCAGCAGCCCCCAACCGGTCGGCACTAATGAAAAACTGTTTTTT	CASSPQPVGTNEKLFF
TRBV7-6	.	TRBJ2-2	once	TGTGCCAGCAGCTTAGATGCGACCGGGGAGCTGTTTTTT	CASSLDATGELFF
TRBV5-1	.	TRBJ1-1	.	TGCGCCAGCAGCCCCGACAGGCCTGAAGCTTTCTTT	CASSPDRPEAFF
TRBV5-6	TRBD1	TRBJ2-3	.	TGTGCCAGCAGCAAGGGACAGGGCACAGATACGCAGTATTTT	CASSKGQGTDTQYF
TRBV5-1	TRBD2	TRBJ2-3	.	TGCGCCAGCAGCTTGGATCAGCGGGAGTTAGATACGCAGTATTTT	CASSLDQRELDTQYF
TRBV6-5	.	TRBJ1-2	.	TGTGCCAGCAGAAGGGGGGCCAACTCCTATGGCTACACCTTC	CASRRGANSYGYTF
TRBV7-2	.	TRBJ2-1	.	TGTGCCAGCAGCTTAGTTACCTATGAGCAGTTCTTC	CASSLVTYEQFF
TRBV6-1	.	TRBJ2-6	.	TGTGCCAGCAGACTGAAGGGGGCTGGGGCCAACGTCCTGACTTTC	CASRLKGAGANVLTF
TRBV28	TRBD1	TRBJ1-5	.	TGTGCCAGCAGAACCGGGACAGCGTATCAGCCCCAGCATTTT	CASRTGTAYQPQHF
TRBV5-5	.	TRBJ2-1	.	TGTGCCAGCAGCCCTCAAATCCCCTGGAATGAGCAGTTCTTC	CASSPQIPWNEQFF